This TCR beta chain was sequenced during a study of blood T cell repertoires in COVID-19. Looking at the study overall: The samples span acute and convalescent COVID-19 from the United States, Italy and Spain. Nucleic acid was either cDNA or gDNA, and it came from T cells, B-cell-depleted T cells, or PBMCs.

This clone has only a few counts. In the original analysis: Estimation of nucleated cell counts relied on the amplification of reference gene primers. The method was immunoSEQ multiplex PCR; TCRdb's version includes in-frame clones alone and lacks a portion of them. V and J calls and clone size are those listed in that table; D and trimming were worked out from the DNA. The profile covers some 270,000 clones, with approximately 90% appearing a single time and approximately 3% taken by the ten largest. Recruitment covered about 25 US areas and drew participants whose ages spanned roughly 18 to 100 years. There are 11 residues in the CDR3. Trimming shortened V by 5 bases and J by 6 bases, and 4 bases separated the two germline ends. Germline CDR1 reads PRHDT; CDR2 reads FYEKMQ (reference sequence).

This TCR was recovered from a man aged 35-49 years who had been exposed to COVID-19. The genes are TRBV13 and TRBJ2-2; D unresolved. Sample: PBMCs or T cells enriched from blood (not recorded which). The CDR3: CASSPAGELFF. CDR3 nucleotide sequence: TGTGCCAGCAGCCCTGCCGGGGAGCTGTTTTTT.